One and the same sample provided the 21 T cell receptor beta chains below, sequenced in a study of cytomegalovirus exposure and HLA in healthy donors. Assay used: immunoSEQ multiplex PCR; TCRdb lists only in-frame clones, some missing. The repertoire holds around 200,000 clones, with about 86% as singletons. Material for sequencing was PBMCs. These receptors all come from a woman in her late teens or twenties in good health and CMV-seropositive.

The rearrangement links TRBV4-2 to TRBJ2-5, with D uncertain. The V gene lost 0 bases and the J gene lost 5 bases, with 10 bases spanning the gap. Germline-derived CDR1 and CDR2 are LGHNA and YNFKEQ. The length of the CDR3 is 14 residues. The CDR3 DNA reads as TGTGCCAGCAGCCAAGAAGCAATGTCGGAGACCCAGTACTTC. Translating gives CASSQEAMSETQYF.

This chain's CDR3 is CASSLTSGGIDTQYF. CDR3 sequence (DNA): TGTGCCAGCAGCTTGACTAGCGGGGGTATAGATACGCAGTATTTT. The rearrangement links TRBV5-6 to TRBJ2-3, with 11 positions matching TRBD2. There are 15 residues in the CDR3. The V and J ends lost 1 base and 5 bases, in that order; junction bases with no gene match: 3. The germline V gene encodes CDR1 SGHDT and CDR2 YYEEEE.

This clone was found once. The chain is built from TRBV6-5 and TRBJ1-1; TRBD1 agrees at 7 bases. The CDR3 sequence is 14 residues long. Trimming removed 5 bases from V and 6 bases from J; junction bases left unmatched: 9. The germline gives CDR1 MNHEY, CDR2 SVGAGI. The CDR3 nucleotides are TGTGCCAGCAGTCGTACAGGGGTTTTCGCTGAAGCTTTCTTT. Amino acids: CASSRTGVFAEAFF.

The chain carries TRBV2 and TRBJ2-1; TRBD1 might be the D (5 bases). Per the germline V gene, CDR1 is SNHLY and CDR2 is FYNNEI. Trimming removed 2 bases from V and 12 bases from J, with 11 bases in between. The CDR3 sequence is 12 residues long. The CDR3 sequence: CASSENWGGQFF. The CDR3 nucleotides are TGTGCCAGCAGTGAAAACTGGGGCGGGCAGTTCTTC.

This chain connects TRBV6-5 to TRBJ1-3; a weak D match, TRBD1 (5 bases). The CDR3 covers 16 residues. Germline V gene data show CDR1 as MNHEY and CDR2 as SVGAGI. Trimming removed 4 bases at V and 0 bases at J, with 13 bases between. CDR3 loop: CASSFRRGSSGNTIYF. CDR3 bases: TGTGCCAGCAGTTTCCGCCGGGGGAGCTCTGGAAACACCATATATTTT.

The chain joins TRBV5-4 to TRBJ1-2; 8 nucleotides match TRBD1. V dropped 2 bases and J dropped 4; count of bases not matched to a gene: 4. The CDR3 totals 14 residues. Germline values: CDR1 SGHNT, CDR2 YYREEE (reference sequence). The DNA for the CDR3 is TGTGCCAGCAGCTTCTGGACAGGGAGCTATGGCTACACCTTC. Encoded protein: CASSFWTGSYGYTF.

V is TRBV6-4 and J is TRBJ2-2; tentatively, D is TRBD1 (6 bases). This CDR3 has 14 residues. V was cut by 4 bases and J by 6 bases, with 12 bases left in between. CDR1 MRHNA and CDR2 SNTAGT come from the germline V gene. The CDR3, as DNA: TGTGCCAGCAGTGTCCAGGGGTTCTCCGGGGAGCTGTTTTTT. It codes for CASSVQGFSGELFF.

This clone has just one count. The V call is TRBV6-1, the J call TRBJ1-4; D gene unclear. The CDR3 loop spans 13 amino acids. V was clipped by 4 bases and J by 5 bases, with 8 bases between them. Germline CDR1 and CDR2: MNHNS and SASEGT. CDR3 coding DNA: TGTGCCAGCAGTGTCTCTATCAATGAAAAACTGTTTTTT. This codes for CASSVSINEKLFF.

This rearrangement joins TRBV11-3 to TRBJ1-1; 10 bases are a match to TRBD1. Trimming at V came to 5 bases and at J to 8 bases, leaving 5 bases not matched to a gene. Germline loops: CDR1 SGHNT, CDR2 YENEEA. This CDR3 comprises 13 residues. CDR3: CASSPGQGSEAFF. The CDR3 coding sequence is TGTGCCAGCAGCCCGGGACAGGGGTCCGAAGCTTTCTTT.

The chain has TRBV10-1 and TRBJ1-4; a weak D match, TRBD1 (6 bases). This CDR3 comprises 13 residues. Germline V gene sequence: CDR1 WNHNN, CDR2 SYGVQD (reference sequence). V was pared by 5 bases and J by 8 bases, with 12 bases between. The CDR3 sequence is CASSKGGVEKLFF. CDR3 bases: TGCGCCAGCAGTAAGGGGGGGGTCGAAAAACTGTTTTTT.

This clone has a single count. The chain has TRBV11-2 and TRBJ2-2; tentative D call: TRBD2 (5 bases). Germline V gene lookup returns CDR1 SGHAT and CDR2 FQNNGV. CDR3 length equals 14 residues. Trimming took 6 bases from V and 2 from J, leaving 10 bases between them. DNA of the CDR3: TGTGCCAGCAGGAGGACGGGAAACACCGGGGAGCTGTTTTTT. Its translation: CASRRTGNTGELFF.

This chain links TRBV5-6 with TRBJ2-6; 10 bases are shared with TRBD1. Germline V CDR1 and CDR2: SGHDT, YYEEEE. The CDR3 sequence is 17 residues long. V shed 3 bases, J shed 0 bases, and the junction held 3 bases outside the gene matches. The CDR3 DNA is TGTGCCAGCAGCTGGACAGGGGGAATCTCTGGGGCCAACGTCCTGACTTTC. It encodes CASSWTGGISGANVLTF.

The chain uses TRBV6-5 and TRBJ1-1; 7 bases agree with TRBD1. This CDR3 comprises 15 residues. The germline V gene encodes CDR1 MNHEY and CDR2 SVGAGI. The junction had 13 bases not matched to a gene; V was cut back by 8 bases and J by 4 bases. This chain's CDR3 is CASRYEARGVTEAFF. The CDR3 DNA is TGTGCCAGCCGATATGAGGCCAGGGGGGTCACTGAAGCTTTCTTT.

With respect to this clone: The junction differs from germline at one of its ends, possibly a read error. This chain joins TRBV5-8 and TRBJ1-2, with D perhaps TRBD1 (5 bases). This CDR3 region has 13 residues. CDR1 is SGHTS, CDR2 YDEGEE, per germline. The CDR3 loop reads CASNAGSKYGYTF. In DNA, the CDR3 is TGTGCCAGTAATGCAGGGTCTAAATATGGCTACACCTTC.

The CDR3 nucleotides are TGTGCCAGCAGTTACGGCGTGATGGGCCTAAATCAGCCCCAGCATTTT. Its translation is CASSYGVMGLNQPQHF. The chain carries TRBV6-6 and TRBJ1-5; the D is unclear. CDR3 length: 16 amino acids. Germline CDR1 reads MNHNY; CDR2 reads SVGAGI (reference sequence). V was clipped by 2 bases and J by 4 bases, with 15 bases between them.

Comment on this clone: Other nucleotide sequences in the sample specify the same CDR3. The chain joins TRBV9 to TRBJ2-5, with D hard to call. The CDR3 covers 13 residues. Trimming took 0 bases from V and 3 from J, leaving 6 bases between them. The germline CDR1 and CDR2 sequences are SGDLS and YYNGEE. The CDR3 sequence is CASSVGGEETQYF. The CDR3 nucleotides are TGTGCCAGCAGCGTAGGAGGTGAAGAGACCCAGTACTTC.

Details on this clone: Different DNA sequences within this sample yield the same CDR3. This sequence joins TRBV11-2 and TRBJ1-2; 7 bases match TRBD1. The CDR3 loop spans 13 amino acids. V was clipped by 6 bases and J by 5 bases; unmatched bases: 6. Per the germline V gene, CDR1 is SGHAT and CDR2 is FQNNGV. DNA of the CDR3: TGTGCCAGCAGTTCGACAGGGTATTATGGCTACACCTTC. Its translation: CASSSTGYYGYTF.

The rearrangement joins TRBV7-2 to TRBJ2-1; no firm D call. V was trimmed by 3 bases and J by 10 bases, leaving 10 bases between them. The CDR3 runs 12 residues. Germline-derived CDR1 and CDR2 are SGHTA and FQGNSA. The CDR3 protein is CASSFFAAEQFF. In nucleotides, the CDR3 is TGTGCCAGCAGCTTCTTCGCCGCGGAGCAGTTCTTC.

The chain recombines TRBV19 with TRBJ1-2; D not resolved. The CDR3 runs 14 residues. V shed 8 bases and J shed 4 bases, with 17 bases lying between them. CDR1 is LNHDA and CDR2 is SQIVND in the germline V gene (reference sequence). This CDR3 reads CASQAGLHLYGYTF. CDR3 bases: TGTGCCAGTCAGGCCGGACTGCACCTCTATGGCTACACCTTC.

The chain recombines TRBV28 with TRBJ1-1, with 9 bases identical to TRBD1. Trimming at V came to 6 bases and at J to 6 bases, leaving 2 bases not matched to a gene. Germline V gene sequence: CDR1 MDHEN, CDR2 SYDVKM. This CDR3 is 12 amino acids long. CDR3 DNA sequence: TGTGCCAGCAGGGGGACAGGGTCTGAAGCTTTCTTT. This translates into CASRGTGSEAFF.

The rearrangement joins TRBV7-7 to TRBJ2-3; 7 bases line up with TRBD1. Per the germline V gene, CDR1 is SSHAT and CDR2 is FNYEAQ (reference sequence). The CDR3 runs 15 residues. V trimming: 1 base; J trimming: 5 bases; junction bases outside the gene matches: 6. CDR3 nucleotides: TGTGCCAGCAGCTTAGAAGGGGGCCGGGGAGATACGCAGTATTTT. Translated, it gives CASSLEGGRGDTQYF. The variable domain in full, completed from reference TRBV7-7 and TRBJ2-3, reads GAGVSQSPRYKVTKRGQDVTLRCDPISSHATLYWYQQALGQGPEFLTYFNYEAQPDKSGLPSDRFSAERPEGSISTLTIQRTEQRDSAMYRCASSLEGGRGDTQYFGPGTRLTVL.